This TCR beta chain is from a study of shared clonotypes between healthy human individuals. As to this clone: Its antigen is still unknown.

Positive CCR7 selection of CD45RO-negative cells yielded the naive CD8 cells, and terminally differentiated effector memory CD45RA+ cells were excluded. The CDR3 has 12 residues. The germline gives CDR1 SQVTM, CDR2 ANQGSEA. V shed 1 base and J shed 5 bases, with 8 bases lying between them. Study-wide points: Non-shared clonotypes had lower generation probabilities than clonotypes shared by all four sorted-subset donors.

Investigators spread the genomic DNA of each subset evenly over several immunoSEQ plates. Data came from immunoSEQ multiplex PCR; TCRdb stores just in-frame clones and leaves some out. The sample has millions of clones; 85% to 95% are singletons. V is TRBV29-1 and J is TRBJ1-2; unclear D gene. The clonotype was recovered from a man aged 18 to 30 in good health. Some clones in this sample may be carry-over from other donors' samples. Sequencing was performed on naive CD8+ T cells from PBMCs. The chain's CDR3 is CSVEGSRYGYTF. CDR3 in DNA: TGCAGCGTTGAAGGATCGAGATATGGCTACACCTTC.